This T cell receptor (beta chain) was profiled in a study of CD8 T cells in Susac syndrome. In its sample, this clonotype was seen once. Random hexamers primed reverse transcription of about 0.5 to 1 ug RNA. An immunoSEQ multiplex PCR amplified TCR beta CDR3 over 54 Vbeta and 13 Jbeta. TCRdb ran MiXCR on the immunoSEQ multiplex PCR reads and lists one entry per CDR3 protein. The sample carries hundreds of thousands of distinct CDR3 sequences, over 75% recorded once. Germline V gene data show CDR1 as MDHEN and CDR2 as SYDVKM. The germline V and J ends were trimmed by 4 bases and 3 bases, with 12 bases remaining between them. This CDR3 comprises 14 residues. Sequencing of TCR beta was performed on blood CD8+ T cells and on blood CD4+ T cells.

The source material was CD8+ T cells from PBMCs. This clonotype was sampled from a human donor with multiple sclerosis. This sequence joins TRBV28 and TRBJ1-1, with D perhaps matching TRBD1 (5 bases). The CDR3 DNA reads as TGTGCCAGCAGTTCCCTCTCGGGGGACACTGAAGCTTTCTTT. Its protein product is CASSSLSGDTEAFF.